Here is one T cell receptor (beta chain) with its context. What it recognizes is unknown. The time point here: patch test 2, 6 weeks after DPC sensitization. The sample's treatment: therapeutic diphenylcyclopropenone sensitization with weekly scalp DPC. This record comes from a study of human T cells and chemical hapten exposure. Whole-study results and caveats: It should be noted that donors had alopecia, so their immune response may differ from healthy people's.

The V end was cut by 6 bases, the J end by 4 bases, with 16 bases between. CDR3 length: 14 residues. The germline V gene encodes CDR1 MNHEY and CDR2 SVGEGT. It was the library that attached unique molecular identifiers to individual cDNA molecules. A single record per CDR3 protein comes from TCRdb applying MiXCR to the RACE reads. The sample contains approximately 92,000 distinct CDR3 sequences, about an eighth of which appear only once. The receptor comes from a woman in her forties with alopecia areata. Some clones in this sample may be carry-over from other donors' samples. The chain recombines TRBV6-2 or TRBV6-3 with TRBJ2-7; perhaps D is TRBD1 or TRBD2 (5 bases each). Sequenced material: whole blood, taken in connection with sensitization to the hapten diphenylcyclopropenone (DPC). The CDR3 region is CASRTTGQSYEQYF. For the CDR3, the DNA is TGTGCCAGCAGAACTACGGGGCAGTCTTACGAGCAGTACTTC.